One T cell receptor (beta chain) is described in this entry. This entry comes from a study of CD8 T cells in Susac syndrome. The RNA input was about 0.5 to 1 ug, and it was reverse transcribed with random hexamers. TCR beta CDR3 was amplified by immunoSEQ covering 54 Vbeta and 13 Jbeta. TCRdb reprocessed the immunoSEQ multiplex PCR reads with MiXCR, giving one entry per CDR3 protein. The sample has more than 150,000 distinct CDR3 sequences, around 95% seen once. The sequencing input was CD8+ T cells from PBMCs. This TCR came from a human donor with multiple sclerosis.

In DNA form, the CDR3 reads TGTGCCAGCAGCTTAGGGCTAAACATTCAGTACTTC. It encodes CASSLGLNIQYF. The genes are TRBV13 and TRBJ2-4; D unresolved. V lost 0 bases and J lost 6, with 3 bases in between. This CDR3 comprises 12 residues. Germline V gene lookup returns CDR1 PRHDT and CDR2 FYEKMQ (reference sequence).